Given below is one T cell receptor (beta chain) in context. This sample was included in a study of immune characterization of retroperitoneal liposarcoma. TCRdb reprocessed the PCR reads via MiXCR and lists one record per CDR3 protein. The repertoire consists of some 10,000 distinct CDR3 sequences, with 25% to 30% occurring once and the leading ten covering roughly 9.5%. This CDR3 is built from 11 residues. From germline, CDR1 is MNHEY and CDR2 SVGEGT. V lost 5 bases, J lost 6 bases, and 7 bases lay in between. Input material: tumor tissue. The sequence was collected from a female donor with retroperitoneal liposarcoma. The chain has TRBV6-2 or TRBV6-3 and TRBJ1-1, with D hard to call. The CDR3 protein is CASSETAEAFF. CDR3 DNA: TGTGCCAGCAGTGAAACGGCTGAAGCTTTCTTT.